The 19 T cell receptor beta chains below were found in one sample sequenced in a study of cytomegalovirus exposure and HLA in healthy donors. TCRdb's table, derived via immunoSEQ multiplex PCR, lists solely in-frame clones and lacks some. Here the sample spans approximately 56,000 clones, around nine tenths being singletons. Sequencing was performed on PBMCs. The receptors were gathered from a man aged 18 to 30 in good health and CMV-seronegative.

The gene calls are TRBV7-8 and TRBJ1-5; a possible D gene is TRBD1 (5 bases). With 1 base removed from V and 7 bases from J, the gap between germline ends came to 14 bases. The CDR3 contains 15 residues. The germline gives CDR1 SGHVS, CDR2 FQNEAQ. The CDR3 is CASSLDGGGGQPQHF. CDR3 nucleotide sequence: TGTGCCAGCAGCTTAGATGGCGGGGGTGGGCAGCCCCAGCATTTT.

V gene TRBV7-6 combines with J gene TRBJ2-3; the match to TRBD1 covers 9 bases. Germline V gene data show CDR1 as SGHVS and CDR2 as FNYEAQ. Unmatched junction bases numbered 2, after V lost 4 bases and J lost 3 bases. CDR3 size: 14 residues. CDR3 protein: CASSSGQGTDTQYF. CDR3 sequence (DNA): TGTGCCAGCAGCTCCGGACAGGGGACAGATACGCAGTATTTT. Looking up the rest from reference TRBV7-6 and TRBJ2-3 gives the full variable domain: GAGVSQSPRYKVTKRGQDVALRCDPISGHVSLYWYRQALGQGPEFLTYFNYEAQQDKSGLPNDRFSAERPEGSISTLTIQRTEQRDSAMYRCASSSGQGTDTQYFGPGTRLTVL.

This clone appeared a single time. The DNA of the CDR3 is TGTGCCAGTTTAAGGACAGGGGGAGACAATCAGCCCCAGCATTTT. Its protein product is CASLRTGGDNQPQHF. This sequence joins TRBV19 and TRBJ1-5; 10 bases fit TRBD1. The trim removed 8 bases at V and 3 bases at J, leaving 7 bases unmatched. CDR1 is LNHDA, CDR2 SQIVND, per germline (reference sequence). The CDR3 has 15 amino acids.

V and J are TRBV27 and TRBJ2-7, with 11 nucleotides matching TRBD2. The V and J ends lost 4 bases and 4 bases, in that order; junction bases with no gene match: 3. Germline V gives CDR1 MNHEY, CDR2 SMNVEV (reference sequence). The CDR3 length is 14 residues. In DNA form, the CDR3 reads TGTGCCAGCAGTTCCTCTAGCGGGAGGTACGAGCAGTACTTC. Protein: CASSSSSGRYEQYF.

J is TRBJ2-1 and V is TRBV7-8; weak D call: TRBD1 (6 bases). The germline V and J ends were trimmed by 3 bases and 3 bases, with 21 bases remaining between them. Germline V gives CDR1 SGHVS, CDR2 FQNEAQ. This CDR3 spans 18 amino acids. The DNA of the CDR3 is TGTGCCAGCAGCTTTAAGGCAGTAGGGGGACCTAGCTACAATGAGCAGTTCTTC. This sequence encodes CASSFKAVGGPSYNEQFF.

The V gene is TRBV10-3, the J gene TRBJ2-4; 9 bases match TRBD2. Unmatched junction bases numbered 7, after V lost 2 bases and J lost 2 bases. Germline loops: CDR1 ENHRY, CDR2 SYGVKD. CDR3 size: 17 residues. In nucleotides, the CDR3 is TGTGCCATCAGTGAGAGGGCGGGAGGGACGTCCAAAAACATTCAGTACTTC. This encodes CAISERAGGTSKNIQYF.

CDR3 in DNA: TGTGCCAGCAGCCCAATAGTACAGGCCGGGGAGCTGTTTTTT. Residues: CASSPIVQAGELFF. The chain links TRBV7-3 to TRBJ2-2; D may be TRBD1 (5 bases). Germline values: CDR1 SGHTA, CDR2 FQGTGA. V lost 5 bases to trimming and J lost 6 bases, with 13 bases between them. The CDR3 contains 14 residues. Full variable domain (missing parts from reference TRBV7-3 and TRBJ2-2): GAGVSQTPSNKVTEKGKYVELRCDPISGHTALYWYRQSLGQGPEFLIYFQGTGAADDSGLPNDRFFAVRPEGSVSTLKIQRTERGDSAVYLCASSPIVQAGELFFGEGSRLTVL.

This chain joins TRBV13 and TRBJ1-4; D is uncertain. This CDR3 region has 14 residues. Germline V gene sequence: CDR1 PRHDT, CDR2 FYEKMQ (reference sequence). The V and J ends lost 2 bases and 3 bases respectively, with 7 bases between them. The CDR3 region has the DNA TGTGCCAGCAGCTTAAGTACGGCTAATGAAAAACTGTTTTTT. This sequence encodes CASSLSTANEKLFF. The whole variable domain, remainder taken from reference TRBV13 and TRBJ1-4, is AAGVIQSPRHLIKEKRETATLKCYPIPRHDTVYWYQQGPGQDPQFLISFYEKMQSDKGSIPDRFSAQQFSDYHSELNMSSLELGDSALYFCASSLSTANEKLFFGSGTQLSVL.

The chain uses TRBV6-5 and TRBJ2-5; D not resolved. The germline V gene encodes CDR1 MNHEY and CDR2 SVGAGI. Trimming pared 0 bases from V and 3 bases from J, leaving 11 bases between. This CDR3 has 15 amino acids. CDR3 DNA: TGTGCCAGCAGTTACTCGACACGGCTGGAAGAGACCCAGTACTTC. This sequence encodes CASSYSTRLEETQYF.

This chain uses TRBV27 with TRBJ2-7; TRBD1 matches 9 bases. CDR3 length: 13 residues. Losses at the gene ends were 5 bases for V and 4 bases for J; bases not matched to a gene: 3. The V gene's germline CDR1 is MNHEY and CDR2 SMNVEV (reference sequence). CDR3 in amino acids: CASSTGGSYEQYF. CDR3 bases: TGTGCCAGCAGTACAGGGGGCAGTTACGAGCAGTACTTC.

The rearrangement links TRBV6-5 to TRBJ2-1; D is unclear. Germline values: CDR1 MNHEY, CDR2 SVGAGI. The CDR3 covers 14 residues. With 0 bases removed from V and 5 bases from J, the gap between germline ends came to 8 bases. CDR3 sequence (DNA): TGTGCCAGCAGTTACTCGAGAACCCACAATGAGCAGTTCTTC. It yields the protein CASSYSRTHNEQFF.

The chain employs TRBV29-1 and TRBJ2-1; D is undetermined. There are 14 residues in the CDR3. Germline loops: CDR1 SQVTM, CDR2 ANQGSEA. V lost 7 bases to trimming and J lost 3 bases, with 16 bases between them. The CDR3 DNA reads TGCAGCGCAATCCAAACAGCAGTCTACAATGAGCAGTTCTTC. It codes for CSAIQTAVYNEQFF.

The rearrangement joins TRBV28 to TRBJ2-3; D is possibly TRBD2 (6 bases). Looked up from germline, CDR1 is MDHEN and CDR2 is SYDVKM. CDR3 length equals 14 residues. V was trimmed by 3 bases and J by 1 base, leaving 8 bases between them. The CDR3 sequence: CASSLGLGTDTQYF. The CDR3 region has the DNA TGTGCCAGCAGTTTGGGACTTGGCACAGATACGCAGTATTTT.

J is TRBJ2-7 and V is TRBV5-4, with 9 nucleotides matching TRBD2. V lost 5 bases, J lost 1 base, and 4 bases stayed unmatched. Germline CDR1 reads SGHNT; CDR2 reads YYREEE (reference sequence). The CDR3 covers 14 residues. CDR3 bases: TGTGCCAGCAGGAAGGCGGGAGGGTCCTACGAGCAGTACTTC. Translating it yields CASRKAGGSYEQYF. Supplemented by reference TRBV5-4 and TRBJ2-7, the full variable domain reads ETGVTQSPTHLIKTRGQQVTLRCSSQSGHNTVSWYQQALGQGPQFIFQYYREEENGRGNFPPRFSGLQFPNYSSELNVNALELDDSALYLCASRKAGGSYEQYFGPGTRLTVT.

This chain joins TRBV15 and TRBJ1-3, with a possible D match to TRBD1 (6 bases). CDR1 LNHNV and CDR2 YYDKDF come from the germline V gene (reference sequence). This CDR3 spans 18 amino acids. Trimming pared 4 bases from V and 0 bases from J, leaving 19 bases between. The CDR3 sequence: CATSISRGRARSGNTIYF. The CDR3 DNA is TGTGCCACCAGCATTTCGAGGGGGAGAGCCCGCTCTGGAAACACCATATATTTT. Full variable domain (remainder filled in from reference TRBV15 and TRBJ1-3): DAMVIQNPRYQVTQFGKPVTLSCSQTLNHNVMYWYQQKSSQAPKLLFHYYDKDFNNEADTPDNFQSRRPNTSFCFLDIRSPGLGDTAMYLCATSISRGRARSGNTIYFGEGSWLTVV.

The V gene is TRBV4-1, the J gene TRBJ1-2; D is ambiguous. V lost 0 bases, J lost 4 bases, and 18 bases lay in between. This CDR3 spans 17 amino acids. CDR1 and CDR2 from the germline V gene are MGHRA and YSYEKL. The CDR3 nucleotides are TGCGCCAGCAGCCAAGATGTTCTAAGGAGGGCCTTCTATGGCTACACCTTC. Translation: CASSQDVLRRAFYGYTF.

The rearrangement joins TRBV28 to TRBJ2-7, with TRBD1 identical over 9 bases. V dropped 3 bases and J dropped 4; count of bases not matched to a gene: 4. Germline CDR1 reads MDHEN; CDR2 reads SYDVKM. The CDR3 has 14 amino acids. The CDR3 region is CASSLPGTGYEQYF. The CDR3 coding sequence is TGTGCCAGCAGTTTGCCCGGGACAGGGTACGAGCAGTACTTC.

The CDR3 sequence is CASSFLDSRGANTEAFF. CDR3 bases: TGTGCCAGCAGTTTTTTGGACAGTCGGGGTGCGAACACTGAAGCTTTCTTT. The gene calls are TRBV28 and TRBJ1-1; tentative D call: TRBD1 (6 bases). CDR3 length: 17 amino acids. Germline V gives CDR1 MDHEN, CDR2 SYDVKM. Deletions cut 3 bases from V and 1 base from J, with 18 bases between.

The chain combines TRBV7-9 with TRBJ2-1, with a weak D call TRBD1 (5 bases). V was cut by 1 base and J by 9 bases, with 7 bases left in between. CDR1 is SEHNR and CDR2 is FQNEAQ in the germline V gene (reference sequence). The CDR3 runs 12 residues. CDR3 loop: CASSLVQAEQFF. In DNA form, the CDR3 reads TGTGCCAGCAGCTTAGTACAGGCTGAGCAGTTCTTC. The entire variable domain, with the rest obtained from reference TRBV7-9 and TRBJ2-1, is as follows: DTGVSQNPRHKITKRGQNVTFRCDPISEHNRLYWYRQTLGQGPEFLTYFQNEAQLEKSRLLSDRFSAERPKGSFSTLEIQRTEQGDSAMYLCASSLVQAEQFFGPGTRLTVL.